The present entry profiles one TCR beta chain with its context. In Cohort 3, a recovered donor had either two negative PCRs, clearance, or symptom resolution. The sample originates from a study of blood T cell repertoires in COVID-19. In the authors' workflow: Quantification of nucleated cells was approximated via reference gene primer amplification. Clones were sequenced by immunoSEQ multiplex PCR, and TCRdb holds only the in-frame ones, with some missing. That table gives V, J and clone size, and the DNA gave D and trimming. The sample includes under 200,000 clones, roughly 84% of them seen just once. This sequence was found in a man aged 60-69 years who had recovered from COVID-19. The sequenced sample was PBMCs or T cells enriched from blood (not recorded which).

In DNA form, the CDR3 reads TGCGCCAGCAGCTTGGCGGTTGGAAACACCATATATTTT. Translated, it gives CASSLAVGNTIYF. The chain employs TRBV5-1 and TRBJ1-3; D is unresolved. The CDR3 contains 13 residues. Per the germline V gene, CDR1 is SGHRS and CDR2 is YFSETQ. Trimming took off 0 bases at V and 3 bases at J, with 4 bases between the two ends.